A single sample is the source of the 4 T cell receptor beta chains below, sequenced in a study of early stage breast cancer tumors. Some clones are missing from TCRdb's copy, which holds only in-frame ones; the method was immunoSEQ multiplex PCR. The sample has just under 30,000 clones; 84% are singletons. The source material was blood. The source is a person between 45 and 65 years old with breast cancer.

The CDR3 coding sequence is TGCGCCAGCAGCTATGGACCCCCAGACAGGGGCGCTGAAGCTTTCTTT. It yields the protein CASSYGPPDRGAEAFF. The chain links TRBV5-1 to TRBJ1-1; 8 nucleotides match TRBD1. CDR1 is SGHRS and CDR2 is YFSETQ in the germline V gene. J was trimmed by 6 bases and V by 3 bases; bases with no gene match: 13. This CDR3 has 16 amino acids.

This chain links TRBV5-1 with TRBJ2-1; 11 bases are a match to TRBD2. CDR1 is SGHRS, CDR2 YFSETQ, per germline. V lost 3 bases and J lost 6; bases outside the gene matches: 8. The CDR3 has 16 residues. The DNA for the CDR3 is TGCGCCAGCAGCTGGCTAGCGGGGGGCCAAATCAATGAGCAGTTCTTC. Protein: CASSWLAGGQINEQFF.

This chain connects TRBV10-3 to TRBJ2-3; D is unresolved. V gave up 10 bases and J gave up 0 bases, with 11 bases separating them. The CDR3 is made up of 13 amino acids. Germline V CDR1 and CDR2: ENHRY, SYGVKD. CDR3 region: CATTYGSTDTQYF. CDR3 DNA sequence: TGTGCCACAACCTACGGGAGCACAGATACGCAGTATTTT.

This clone was counted only a few times. The chain joins TRBV7-9 to TRBJ1-5; possibly TRBD1 for D (6 bases). Germline V gene sequence: CDR1 SEHNR, CDR2 FQNEAQ (reference sequence). CDR3 length: 13 amino acids. Between the trimmed V and J ends, which lost 7 bases and 7 bases, there was a span of 14 bases. The CDR3 loop reads CASTSGARQPQHF. The CDR3 DNA follows: TGTGCCAGCACCTCGGGGGCACGGCAGCCCCAGCATTTT.